The 20 T cell receptor beta chains given below trace back to one sample, sequenced in a study of blood T cell repertoires in COVID-19. Generated by immunoSEQ multiplex PCR, the TCRdb table keeps only in-frame clones and is missing some. The sample lists 200,000 to 250,000 clones; approximately 83% were seen once. The source material was PBMCs or T cells enriched from blood (not recorded which). The receptors originated from a woman between 50 and 59 years old who had been exposed to COVID-19.

The chain links TRBV3-1 (or the pseudogene TRBV3-2) to TRBJ2-3; D is possibly TRBD2 (5 bases). The length of the CDR3 is 16 residues. Germline CDR1 LGHDT, CDR2 YNNKEL (reference sequence). Trimming removed 1 base from V and 3 bases from J, with 14 bases in between. The CDR3 region has the DNA TGTGCCAGCAGCCAAGGCCGACTGGGCGGGACAGATACGCAGTATTTT. Protein sequence: CASSQGRLGGTDTQYF.

The chain employs TRBV5-5 and TRBJ1-1; D is possibly TRBD1 (5 bases). CDR3 length: 15 amino acids. Per the germline V gene, CDR1 is SGHKS and CDR2 is YYEKEE (reference sequence). With 3 bases removed from V and 4 bases from J, the gap between germline ends came to 16 bases. The CDR3 here is CASSSVGGAGTEAFF. The CDR3 nucleotides read TGTGCCAGCAGCTCCGTAGGCGGGGCGGGCACTGAAGCTTTCTTT.

The J gene is TRBJ1-1, the V gene TRBV5-1, with TRBD1 identical over 8 bases. V was clipped by 5 bases and J by 5 bases; unmatched bases: 11. Per germline, CDR1 SGHRS and CDR2 YFSETQ. CDR3 length equals 15 residues. CDR3 nucleotide sequence: TGCGCCAGCAGTGAACGCAGGGGGCGTCGGACTGAAGCTTTCTTT. Its translation is CASSERRGRRTEAFF.

V gene TRBV3-1 (or the pseudogene TRBV3-2) combines with J gene TRBJ2-5; possible D gene TRBD2, 5 bases. Germline-derived CDR1 and CDR2 are LGHDT and YNNKEL (reference sequence). With 1 base removed from V and 5 bases from J, the gap between germline ends came to 17 bases. The CDR3 is made up of 16 amino acids. CDR3 sequence: CASSQGKRGLTETQYF. CDR3 in DNA: TGTGCCAGCAGCCAAGGCAAGAGAGGGTTAACGGAGACCCAGTACTTC.

The V and J genes are TRBV4-3 and TRBJ2-5, with TRBD2 identical over 8 bases. The CDR3 is 16 residues long. Germline V lookup: CDR1 LGHNA, CDR2 YSLEER. Losses at the gene ends were 1 base for V and 9 bases for J; bases not matched to a gene: 13. CDR3 nucleotides: TGCGCCAGCAGCCAAGGGACTGGTAGCGGGGCGGTGGCCCAGTACTTC. Translating gives CASSQGTGSGAVAQYF.

The chain uses TRBV12-3 or TRBV12-4 and TRBJ2-7; a weak D match, TRBD2 (5 bases). This CDR3 region has 13 residues. Trimming cost V 3 bases and J 8 bases, with 14 bases left between them. The CDR3 nucleotides are TGTGCCAGCAGTTTTTCCGGAACGGGGAAGCAGTACTTC. Translated, it gives CASSFSGTGKQYF.

This clone was observed a single time. DNA of the CDR3: TGTGCCAGCTCACCGTACAGGGGGCAGGATTCACCCCTCCACTTT. This sequence encodes CASSPYRGQDSPLHF. The chain has TRBV18 and TRBJ1-6, with TRBD1 identical over 9 bases. V shed 3 bases and J 8 bases; nucleotides not matched to a gene: 5. Germline CDR1 KGHSH, CDR2 LQKENI. The CDR3 is 15 amino acids.

The chain combines TRBV27 with TRBJ1-1; D might be TRBD1 (6 bases). The CDR3 contains 13 residues. Trimming cost V 10 bases and J 6 bases, with 18 bases left between them. Germline V lookup: CDR1 MNHEY, CDR2 SMNVEV (reference sequence). This CDR3 reads CATRRPGEAEAFF. The CDR3 DNA is TGTGCCACCCGGAGACCAGGGGAAGCTGAAGCTTTCTTT.

About this clone: The sample carries other DNA sequences with the same CDR3. This rearrangement joins TRBV12-3 or TRBV12-4 to TRBJ2-1; D ambiguous. This CDR3 region has 11 residues. The ends were cut back, 5 bases at V and 5 bases at J, with 4 bases in the middle. This chain's CDR3 is CASSLDNEQFF. The CDR3 DNA sequence: TGTGCCAGCAGTCTTGACAATGAGCAGTTCTTC.

The rearrangement uses TRBV28 and TRBJ1-1; 8 positions agree with TRBD1. Germline V gives CDR1 MDHEN, CDR2 SYDVKM. With V trimmed by 7 bases and J by 11 bases, 9 bases remained unmatched. This CDR3 spans 12 amino acids. CDR3 sequence (DNA): TGTGCCAGCATCATAGACAGGGGTCGTGCTTTCTTT. As protein: CASIIDRGRAFF.

This chain joins TRBV20-1 and TRBJ1-2, with D unresolved. Per the germline V gene, CDR1 is DFQATT and CDR2 is SNEGSKA (reference sequence). There are 13 residues in the CDR3. The V and J ends lost 3 bases and 4 bases respectively, with 12 bases between them. DNA of the CDR3: TGCAGTGCTAGTAAGGGCGGGAGCTATGGCTACACCTTC. Translating it yields CSASKGGSYGYTF.

The genes are TRBV4-1 and TRBJ1-1; D gene uncertain. Germline V lookup: CDR1 MGHRA, CDR2 YSYEKL. The V gene lost 4 bases and the J gene lost 1 base, with 7 bases spanning the gap. The CDR3 sequence is 13 residues long. CDR3 amino acids: CASSLDRNTEAFF. CDR3 in DNA: TGCGCCAGCAGCCTAGACCGGAACACTGAAGCTTTCTTT.

The chain uses TRBV29-1 and TRBJ1-2, with D unclear. Between the trimmed V and J ends, which lost 3 bases and 6 bases, there was a span of 23 bases. This CDR3 is 16 amino acids long. Germline CDR1 and CDR2: SQVTM and ANQGSEA. The CDR3 region has the DNA TGCAGCGTTGAGTGGAGGACGCCGGGCCGATTTGATGGCTACACCTTC. Translated, it gives CSVEWRTPGRFDGYTF. Filled out from reference TRBV29-1 and TRBJ1-2, the complete variable domain reads SAVISQKPSRDICQRGTSLTIQCQVDSQVTMMFWYRQQPGQSLTLIATANQGSEATYESGFVIDKFPISRPNLTFSTLTVSNMSPEDSSIYLCSVEWRTPGRFDGYTFGSGTRLTVV.

The chain carries TRBV7-2 and TRBJ1-6; D is undetermined. Germline CDR1 is SGHTA and CDR2 is FQGNSA. The length of the CDR3 is 13 residues. Trimming took off 1 base at V and 8 bases at J, with 6 bases between the two ends. Written as DNA, the CDR3 is TGTGCCAGCAGCTTAGTTCCGGATTCACCCCTCCACTTT. This sequence encodes CASSLVPDSPLHF.

The rearrangement links TRBV24-1 to TRBJ1-1; TRBD1 matches 9 bases. CDR1 KGHDR and CDR2 SFDVKD come from the germline V gene. The V segment lost 3 bases and the J segment 3 bases; nucleotides outside the gene matches: 7. The CDR3 sequence is 16 residues long. The chain's CDR3 is CATSDKSRQGDTEAFF. CDR3 bases: TGTGCCACCAGTGATAAGTCTAGACAGGGGGACACTGAAGCTTTCTTT.

This sequence joins TRBV3-1 (or the pseudogene TRBV3-2) and TRBJ2-3; D is possibly TRBD2 (6 bases). Trimming removed 5 bases at V and 6 bases at J, with 24 bases between. Germline V gene sequence: CDR1 LGHDT, CDR2 YNNKEL (reference sequence). This CDR3 contains 17 residues. The DNA for the CDR3 is TGTGCCAGCAGCTACACCCCTTGGGCGGGGCGCGATGATACGCAGTATTTT. Its protein is CASSYTPWAGRDDTQYF.

In nucleotides, the CDR3 is TGTGCCAGCTCTCCCAACCGCAGGGGGATCGGTGGTGACACTGAAGCTTTCTTT. Its protein product is CASSPNRRGIGGDTEAFF. This chain links TRBV18 with TRBJ1-1, with 7 bases lining up with TRBD1. The junction had 19 bases not matched to a gene; V was cut back by 6 bases and J by 3 bases. CDR1 is KGHSH, CDR2 LQKENI, per germline. This CDR3 is 18 amino acids long.

The V gene is TRBV6-5, the J gene TRBJ1-6, with D hard to call. Germline V gives CDR1 MNHEY, CDR2 SVGAGI. This CDR3 is 16 amino acids long. The V end lost 4 bases, the J end lost 7 bases, and 17 bases lay between the germline ends. The CDR3 spells CASSSQYRVPNSPLHF. CDR3 nucleotide sequence: TGTGCCAGCAGTTCTCAATACCGGGTCCCCAATTCACCCCTCCACTTT.

V usage is TRBV7-9 and J usage is TRBJ1-1, with 7 positions matching TRBD1. The germline CDR1 and CDR2 sequences are SEHNR and FQNEAQ (reference sequence). V gave up 7 bases and J gave up 0 bases; unmatched junction bases: 5. This CDR3 comprises 14 residues. CDR3 sequence reads: CASTTGALNTEAFF. The DNA for the CDR3 is TGTGCCAGCACTACAGGGGCCTTGAACACTGAAGCTTTCTTT.

V is TRBV2 and J is TRBJ2-7, with 9 nucleotides matching TRBD2. CDR1 and CDR2 (germline): SNHLY, FYNNEI. V dropped 3 bases and J dropped 3; count of bases not matched to a gene: 15. This CDR3 region has 18 residues. Here the CDR3 reads CASSDLPPLAGVFYEQYF. Written as DNA, the CDR3 is TGTGCCAGCAGTGACCTTCCCCCGTTAGCGGGGGTGTTCTACGAGCAGTACTTC. Based on the CDR3 plus reference TRBV2 and TRBJ2-7, the full variable domain is EPEVTQTPSHQVTQMGQEVILRCVPISNHLYFYWYRQILGQKVEFLVSFYNNEISEKSEIFDDQFSVERPDGSNFTLKIRSTKLEDSAMYFCASSDLPPLAGVFYEQYFGPGTRLTVT.